Below are 25 T cell receptor beta chains sequenced from a single sample in a study of cytomegalovirus exposure and HLA in healthy donors. This PCR relied on a set of 60 Vbeta primers and 13 Jbeta primers. Method: immunoSEQ multiplex PCR; TCRdb's copy keeps in-frame clones and lacks some. In the table there are about 170,000 clones, roughly 80% of which are singletons. Input material: PBMCs. The receptors were gathered from a woman under 30 in good health and CMV-seronegative.

The chain employs TRBV29-1 and TRBJ2-1, with D possibly TRBD2 on 5 matching bases. Germline V gene sequence: CDR1 SQVTM, CDR2 ANQGSEA. The germline V and J ends were trimmed by 4 bases and 4 bases, with 11 bases remaining between them. There are 13 residues in the CDR3. CDR3 sequence reads: CSVVTSIYNEQFF. The CDR3 DNA sequence: TGCAGCGTTGTAACTAGTATATACAATGAGCAGTTCTTC.

This chain joins TRBV4-1 and TRBJ2-2; maybe TRBD2 (7 bases). The CDR3 is 16 residues long. V lost 1 base and J 7 bases, leaving 16 bases between the germline ends. The germline gives CDR1 MGHRA, CDR2 YSYEKL. The CDR3 sequence: CASSQVGGAGFGELFF. CDR3 sequence (DNA): TGCGCCAGCAGCCAAGTGGGGGGGGCGGGTTTCGGGGAGCTGTTTTTT.

The V and J genes are TRBV7-3 and TRBJ2-2, with D possibly TRBD1 on 5 matching bases. Germline V gene data show CDR1 as SGHTA and CDR2 as FQGTGA. The V end was cut by 0 bases, the J end by 0 bases, with 5 bases between. The CDR3 runs 15 residues. The CDR3 loop reads CASSLTRANTGELFF. CDR3 DNA: TGTGCCAGCAGCTTAACCAGGGCGAACACCGGGGAGCTGTTTTTT.

The rearrangement links TRBV19 to TRBJ1-3; D remains ambiguous. Trimming left V 8 bases short and J 1 base short, with 12 bases between. This CDR3 is built from 14 residues. The V gene's germline CDR1 is LNHDA and CDR2 SQIVND (reference sequence). The CDR3, as DNA: TGTGCCAGTCACCTCGATCAGTCTGGAAACACCATATATTTT. Amino acids: CASHLDQSGNTIYF.

J is TRBJ2-1 and V is TRBV6-4; D is unresolved. Germline V gene sequence: CDR1 MRHNA, CDR2 SNTAGT. This CDR3 region has 14 residues. Between the trimmed V and J ends, which lost 0 bases and 4 bases, there was a span of 7 bases. CDR3 nucleotides: TGTGCCAGCAGTGACTCGAGCGAGTACAATGAGCAGTTCTTC. Translating gives CASSDSSEYNEQFF.

The chain joins TRBV28 to TRBJ2-1; D is undetermined. V lost 5 bases to trimming and J lost 2 bases, with 4 bases between them. Germline V gives CDR1 MDHEN, CDR2 SYDVKM. CDR3 length: 12 amino acids. The CDR3 region is CASSKPYNEQFF. Written as DNA, the CDR3 is TGTGCCAGCAGTAAGCCCTACAATGAGCAGTTCTTC.

The chain uses TRBV12-5 and TRBJ2-1; D perhaps matches TRBD2 (5 bases). The CDR3 runs 15 residues. V lost 2 bases and J 7 bases, leaving 15 bases between the germline ends. The germline gives CDR1 LGHNT, CDR2 FRNRAP. The DNA for the CDR3 is TGTGCTAGTGGTTTGCCCCGTGAGAGGGCAAATGAGCAGTTCTTC. This sequence encodes CASGLPRERANEQFF.

The rearrangement links TRBV6-5 to TRBJ2-7; TRBD2 matches at 8 bases. Germline assignment: CDR1 MNHEY and CDR2 SVGAGI. This CDR3 comprises 16 residues. V was pared by 0 bases and J by 6 bases, with 10 bases of the junction left unmatched. The CDR3 sequence: CASSYSLPGLASEQYF. The CDR3 nucleotides read TGTGCCAGCAGTTACTCGTTGCCAGGACTAGCCAGCGAGCAGTACTTC.

This rearrangement joins TRBV5-1 to TRBJ1-2; 7 positions match TRBD1. CDR3 length equals 16 residues. Germline assignment: CDR1 SGHRS and CDR2 YFSETQ. V shed 4 bases, J shed 3 bases, and the junction held 12 bases outside the gene matches. For the CDR3, the DNA is TGCGCCAGCAGCCCGCGGGACAGCCAAAGCTACTATGGCTACACCTTC. Its translation is CASSPRDSQSYYGYTF.

This chain links TRBV6-5 with TRBJ2-1, with D tentatively TRBD2 (5 bases). The CDR3 extends over 16 amino acids. The germline gives CDR1 MNHEY, CDR2 SVGAGI. Trimming pared 0 bases from V and 6 bases from J, leaving 15 bases between. CDR3 bases: TGTGCCAGCAGTTACTCCAGTGGTGAGAGCGGCAATGAGCAGTTCTTC. Protein sequence: CASSYSSGESGNEQFF.

This clone was found once. The same CDR3 also results from other DNA sequences found in this sample. The chain has TRBV28 and TRBJ2-3; TRBD2 is a possible D gene (6 bases). CDR1 is MDHEN and CDR2 is SYDVKM in the germline V gene. Deletions cut 2 bases from V and 1 base from J, with 10 bases between. The CDR3 is made up of 15 amino acids. Here the CDR3 reads CASSLRSGGTDTQYF. Here the CDR3 DNA reads TGTGCCAGCAGTTTACGTAGCGGAGGCACAGATACGCAGTATTTT.

This chain uses TRBV28 with TRBJ1-2; 8 bases match TRBD1. From germline, CDR1 is MDHEN and CDR2 SYDVKM. J lost 0 bases, V lost 11 bases, and 2 bases had no gene match. This CDR3 has 12 amino acids. The CDR3 spells CALGQANYGYTF. In DNA form, the CDR3 reads TGTGCCCTGGGACAGGCTAACTATGGCTACACCTTC.

The chain has TRBV6-5 and TRBJ2-7; D unclear. The V and J ends lost 6 bases and 2 bases respectively, with 14 bases between them. The CDR3 is made up of 14 amino acids. CDR1 and CDR2 from the germline V gene are MNHEY and SVGAGI. The CDR3 reads CASSSSTVTYEQYF. CDR3 nucleotide sequence: TGTGCCAGCAGCTCCTCTACAGTGACCTACGAGCAGTACTTC.

The chain joins TRBV2 to TRBJ2-2; D gene unclear. The CDR3 has 12 residues. V shed 6 bases and J shed 3 bases, with 5 bases lying between them. The V gene's germline CDR1 is SNHLY and CDR2 FYNNEI. The DNA for the CDR3 is TGTGCCAGCAGCCAGGACACCGGGGAGCTGTTTTTT. Encoded protein: CASSQDTGELFF.

This sequence joins TRBV28 and TRBJ2-5; no clear D gene. The CDR3 runs to 11 residues. Germline V gene data show CDR1 as MDHEN and CDR2 as SYDVKM. Trimming took 3 bases from V and 9 from J, leaving 8 bases between them. The CDR3 DNA follows: TGTGCCAGCAGTTTTACCCGGGCCCAGTACTTC. Translating gives CASSFTRAQYF.

The rearrangement uses TRBV4-1 and TRBJ1-3; possibly TRBD1 for D (6 bases). The CDR3 has 15 residues. V was trimmed by 1 base and J by 3 bases, leaving 10 bases between them. Per the germline V gene, CDR1 is MGHRA and CDR2 is YSYEKL. The DNA for the CDR3 is TGCGCCAGCAGCCAAGGCACCAGGGGTGGAAACACCATATATTTT. Its translation is CASSQGTRGGNTIYF.

The chain has TRBV5-4 and TRBJ1-1, with 7 bases lining up with TRBD1. Germline V CDR1 and CDR2: SGHNT, YYREEE (reference sequence). CDR3 length: 14 amino acids. The junction had 8 bases not matched to a gene; V was cut back by 5 bases and J by 4 bases. CDR3 coding DNA: TGTGCCAGCAGTAGACAGGGTTTGGGCACTGAAGCTTTCTTT. Translating it yields CASSRQGLGTEAFF.

J is TRBJ2-5 and V is TRBV5-5; 7 bases are shared with TRBD2. Germline V lookup: CDR1 SGHKS, CDR2 YYEKEE (reference sequence). The CDR3 runs to 14 residues. Unmatched junction bases numbered 13, after V lost 9 bases and J lost 5 bases. This chain's CDR3 is CATNTLTSRETQYF. The CDR3 region has the DNA TGTGCCACCAATACGTTGACTAGCCGGGAGACCCAGTACTTC.

The chain carries TRBV2 and TRBJ1-6; no firm D call. This CDR3 has 11 residues. The germline CDR1 and CDR2 sequences are SNHLY and FYNNEI. The V end was cut by 7 bases, the J end by 7 bases, with 5 bases between. Here the CDR3 DNA reads TGTGCCAGCAACGCGAATTCACCCCTCCACTTT. This codes for CASNANSPLHF.

The gene calls are TRBV29-1 and TRBJ2-7, with D tentatively TRBD1 (5 bases). CDR1 is SQVTM and CDR2 is ANQGSEA in the germline V gene. The V gene lost 5 bases and the J gene lost 0 bases, with 11 bases spanning the gap. This CDR3 comprises 13 residues. CDR3 protein: CSVLTGNSYEQYF. The CDR3 coding sequence is TGCAGCGTTCTTACAGGAAACTCCTACGAGCAGTACTTC.

The CDR3 spells CASSVAGLAGGEQYF. The DNA of the CDR3 is TGTGCCAGCAGCGTAGCGGGACTAGCGGGAGGTGAGCAGTACTTC. The J gene is TRBJ2-7, the V gene TRBV9; 15 bases map to TRBD2. Per germline, CDR1 SGDLS and CDR2 YYNGEE. Germline trimming cut 0 bases from V and 7 bases from J; bases unmatched to any gene: 2. The CDR3 is 15 residues long.

The chain carries TRBV19 and TRBJ1-1; D gene unclear. CDR1 is LNHDA and CDR2 is SQIVND in the germline V gene (reference sequence). V lost 1 base to trimming and J lost 8 bases, with 5 bases between them. This CDR3 spans 11 amino acids. CDR3 sequence reads: CASSIGREAFF. CDR3 coding DNA: TGTGCCAGTAGTATAGGGAGAGAAGCTTTCTTT.

As regards this clone: At one end, the junction sequence differs from germline, possibly due to a read error. This rearrangement joins TRBV7-9 to TRBJ2-3; 8 bases are a match to TRBD1. This CDR3 is built from 13 residues. CDR1 and CDR2 (germline): SEHNR, FQNEAQ (reference sequence). The CDR3 nucleotides read TGTGCCAGCAGCGGACCTTACAGGGGGAATTCGCATTTT. Its protein product is CASSGPYRGNSHF. Looking up the rest from reference TRBV7-9 and TRBJ2-3 gives the full variable domain: DTGVSQNPRHKITKRGQNVTFRCDPISEHNRLYWYRQTLGQGPEFLTYFQNEAQLEKSRLLSDRFSAERPKGSFSTLEIQRTEQGDSAMYLCASSGPYRGNSHFGPGTRLTVL.

The chain uses TRBV10-2 and TRBJ1-4, with D unresolved. The V end was cut by 6 bases, the J end by 6 bases, with 11 bases between. The V gene's germline CDR1 is WSHSY and CDR2 SAAADI. The CDR3 is made up of 13 amino acids. The CDR3, as DNA: TGCGCCAGCAGGCAGCGCTTGGATGAAAAACTGTTTTTT. Translation gives CASRQRLDEKLFF.

V and J are TRBV7-9 and TRBJ2-3; 8 positions agree with TRBD2. Trimming took 5 bases from V and 2 from J; bases not matched to a gene: 6. The V gene's germline CDR1 is SEHNR and CDR2 FQNEAQ (reference sequence). This CDR3 spans 15 amino acids. CDR3 nucleotides: TGTGCCAGCAGCAGGGGAGCGGGAGCCACAGATACGCAGTATTTT. This sequence encodes CASSRGAGATDTQYF.